The 5 T cell receptor beta chains listed next were all sequenced from one sample in a study of post-analysis software for immune sequencing data. Whole-study results and caveats: Compared with controls, patients had more of about 5 TRBV segments, including TRBV5-6, TRBV5-1 and TRBV20-1.

Their target antigens are unknown. The TCR beta cDNA libraries contained unique molecular identifiers. TCRdb re-called the PCR reads with MiXCR, one entry per CDR3 protein. The sample contains hundreds of thousands of distinct CDR3 sequences, 55% to 60% of which appear only once. Sequencing was performed on blood. The receptors derive from a girl aged 2 to 10 with multiple sclerosis.

This clonotype was seen a few times. Possible read error: a much larger clone is one base away. J is TRBJ2-5 and V is TRBV29-1; D possibly corresponds to TRBD1 (6 bases). The CDR3 extends over 12 amino acids. The germline V gene encodes CDR1 SQVTM and CDR2 ANQGSEA. V gave up 6 bases and J gave up 11 bases, with 19 bases separating them. CDR3 residues: CSVADRLDEQYF. CDR3 coding DNA: TGCAGCGTCGCTGACAGGTTAGATGAGCAGTACTTC.

The chain carries TRBV7-2 and TRBJ2-3, with 12 bases that match TRBD2. V gave up 2 bases and J gave up 4 bases; unmatched junction bases: 4. The CDR3 spans 16 residues. Looked up from germline, CDR1 is SGHTA and CDR2 is FQGNSA. The DNA for the CDR3 is TGTGCCAGCAGCTTAAGGCTAGCGGGAGGGCCAGATACGCAGTATTTT. Its protein product is CASSLRLAGGPDTQYF.

This chain joins TRBV12-3 or TRBV12-4 and TRBJ1-1; D unclear. The ends were cut back, 2 bases at V and 5 bases at J, with 9 bases in the middle. CDR3 length equals 13 residues. The CDR3 region is CASSLKRRTEAFF. CDR3 in DNA: TGTGCCAGCAGTTTAAAGAGGAGAACTGAAGCTTTCTTT.

The CDR3 nucleotides are TGTGCCAGCAGTCCACAGGATGAAGCTTTCTTT. Amino acids: CASSPQDEAFF. The chain has TRBV12-3 or TRBV12-4 and TRBJ1-1; a weak D match, TRBD1 (5 bases). The germline V and J ends were trimmed by 5 bases and 7 bases, with 8 bases remaining between them. The CDR3 is 11 residues long.

This rearrangement joins TRBV24-1 to TRBJ2-1; D unclear. V gave up 7 bases and J gave up 8 bases, with 14 bases separating them. Germline assignment: CDR1 KGHDR and CDR2 SFDVKD. The CDR3 sequence is 13 residues long. The DNA of the CDR3 is TGTGCCACCAGGGCAAAGGCAGAGGATGAGCAGTTCTTC. Translating it yields CATRAKAEDEQFF.